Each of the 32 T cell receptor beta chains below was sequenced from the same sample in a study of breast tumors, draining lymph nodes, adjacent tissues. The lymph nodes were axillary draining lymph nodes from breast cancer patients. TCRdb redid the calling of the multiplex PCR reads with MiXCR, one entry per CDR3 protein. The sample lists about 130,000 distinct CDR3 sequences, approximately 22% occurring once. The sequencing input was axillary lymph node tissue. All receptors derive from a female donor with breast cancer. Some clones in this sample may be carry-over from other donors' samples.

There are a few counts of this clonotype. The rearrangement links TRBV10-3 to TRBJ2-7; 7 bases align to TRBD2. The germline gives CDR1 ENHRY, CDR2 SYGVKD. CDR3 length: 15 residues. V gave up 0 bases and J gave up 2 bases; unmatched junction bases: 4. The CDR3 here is CAISESGRGPYEQYF. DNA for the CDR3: TGTGCCATCAGTGAGTCAGGGAGGGGCCCCTACGAGCAGTACTTC.

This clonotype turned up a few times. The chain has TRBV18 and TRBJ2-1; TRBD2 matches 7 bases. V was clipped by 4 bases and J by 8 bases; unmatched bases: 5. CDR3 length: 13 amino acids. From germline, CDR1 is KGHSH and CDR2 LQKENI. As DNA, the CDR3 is TGTGCCAGCTCACGCACTAGCGAGCATGAGCAGTTCTTC. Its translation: CASSRTSEHEQFF.

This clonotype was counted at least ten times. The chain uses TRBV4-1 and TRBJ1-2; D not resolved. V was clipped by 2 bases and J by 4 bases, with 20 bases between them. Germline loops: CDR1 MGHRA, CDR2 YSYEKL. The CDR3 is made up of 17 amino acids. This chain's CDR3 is CASSQNGLAGDSYGYTF. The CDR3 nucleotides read TGCGCCAGCAGCCAAAATGGTCTGGCCGGCGATTCCTATGGCTACACCTTC.

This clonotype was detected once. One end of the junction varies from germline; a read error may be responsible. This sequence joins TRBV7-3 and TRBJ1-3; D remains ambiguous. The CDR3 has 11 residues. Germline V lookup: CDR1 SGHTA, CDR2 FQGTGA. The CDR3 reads CARVGGNTTYF. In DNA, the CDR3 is TGTGCCAGGGTAGGCGGAAACACCACATACTTT.

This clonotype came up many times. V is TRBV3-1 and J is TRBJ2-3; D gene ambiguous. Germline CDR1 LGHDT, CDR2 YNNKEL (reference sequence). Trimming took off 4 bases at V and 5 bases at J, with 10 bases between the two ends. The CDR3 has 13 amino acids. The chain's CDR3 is CASSRGGEDTQYF. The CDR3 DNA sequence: TGTGCCAGCAGCCGAGGCGGTGAAGATACGCAGTATTTT.

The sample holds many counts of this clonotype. CDR3 in DNA: TGCGCCAGCAGCTTGGATCCAGGGAAAGACTATGGCTACACCTTC. Protein product: CASSLDPGKDYGYTF. The chain recombines TRBV5-1 with TRBJ1-2, with D perhaps TRBD1 (5 bases). The CDR3 has 15 residues. Trimming took off 0 bases at V and 3 bases at J, with 12 bases between the two ends. The germline gives CDR1 SGHRS, CDR2 YFSETQ.

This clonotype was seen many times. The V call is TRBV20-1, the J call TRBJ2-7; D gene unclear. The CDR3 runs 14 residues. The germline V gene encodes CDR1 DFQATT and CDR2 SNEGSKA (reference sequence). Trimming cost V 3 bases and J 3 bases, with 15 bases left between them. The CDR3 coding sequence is TGCAGTGCTAGTTCGGCAGCCGGCGGCTACGAGCAGTACTTC. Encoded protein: CSASSAAGGYEQYF.

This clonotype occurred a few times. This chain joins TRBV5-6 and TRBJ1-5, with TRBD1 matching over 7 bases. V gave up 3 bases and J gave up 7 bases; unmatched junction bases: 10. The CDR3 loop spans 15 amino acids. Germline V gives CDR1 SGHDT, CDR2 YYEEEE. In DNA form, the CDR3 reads TGTGCCAGCAGCTCCGGGACAGAGGGATTACAGCCCCAGCATTTT. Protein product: CASSSGTEGLQPQHF.

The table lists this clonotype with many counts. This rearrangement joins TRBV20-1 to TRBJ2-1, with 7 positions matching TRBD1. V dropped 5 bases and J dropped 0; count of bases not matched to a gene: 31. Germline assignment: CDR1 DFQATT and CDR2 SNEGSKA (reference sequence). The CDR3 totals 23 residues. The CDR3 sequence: CSASLWRRSSLDRNLLSYNEQFF. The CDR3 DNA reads TGCAGTGCTTCTTTATGGCGCCGATCGAGTCTGGACAGGAACTTACTCTCCTACAATGAGCAGTTCTTC.

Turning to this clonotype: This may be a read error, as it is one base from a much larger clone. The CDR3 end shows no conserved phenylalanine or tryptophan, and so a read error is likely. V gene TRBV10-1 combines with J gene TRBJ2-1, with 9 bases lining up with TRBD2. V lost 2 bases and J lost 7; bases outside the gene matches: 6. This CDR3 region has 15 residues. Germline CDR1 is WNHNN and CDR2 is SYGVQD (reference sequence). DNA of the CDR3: TGCGCCAGCAGTGAGGCGGGAGGGCCAAATAATGAGCAGTTCTCC. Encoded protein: CASSEAGGPNNEQFS.

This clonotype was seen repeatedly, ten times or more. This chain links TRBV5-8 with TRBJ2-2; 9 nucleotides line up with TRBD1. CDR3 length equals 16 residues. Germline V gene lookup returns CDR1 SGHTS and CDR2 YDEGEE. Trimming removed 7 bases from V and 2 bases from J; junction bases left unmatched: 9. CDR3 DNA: TGTGCCAGCGGACTCAGGGGACAGGGTAACACCGGGGAGCTGTTTTTT. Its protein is CASGLRGQGNTGELFF.

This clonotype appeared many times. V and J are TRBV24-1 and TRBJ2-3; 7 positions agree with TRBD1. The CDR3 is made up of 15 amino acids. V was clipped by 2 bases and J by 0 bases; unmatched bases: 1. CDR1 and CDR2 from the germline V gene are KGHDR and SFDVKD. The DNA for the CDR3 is TGTGCCACCAGTGATTCGACAGGGAGCACAGATACGCAGTATTTT. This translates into CATSDSTGSTDTQYF.

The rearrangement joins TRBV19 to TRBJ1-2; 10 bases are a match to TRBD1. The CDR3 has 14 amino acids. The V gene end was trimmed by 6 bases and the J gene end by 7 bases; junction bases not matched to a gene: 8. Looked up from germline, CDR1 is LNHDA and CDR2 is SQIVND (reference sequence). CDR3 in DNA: TGTGCCAGTAGGACGGGACAGGGGCGAGGTGGCTACACCTTC. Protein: CASRTGQGRGGYTF.

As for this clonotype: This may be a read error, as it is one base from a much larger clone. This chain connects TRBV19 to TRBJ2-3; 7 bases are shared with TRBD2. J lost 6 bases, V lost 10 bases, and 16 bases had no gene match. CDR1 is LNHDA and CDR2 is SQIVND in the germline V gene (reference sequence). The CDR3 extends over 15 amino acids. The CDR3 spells CANRKRWGGPDTQYF. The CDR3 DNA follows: TGTGCCAACCGTAAGAGGTGGGGAGGGCCGGATACGCAGTATTTT.

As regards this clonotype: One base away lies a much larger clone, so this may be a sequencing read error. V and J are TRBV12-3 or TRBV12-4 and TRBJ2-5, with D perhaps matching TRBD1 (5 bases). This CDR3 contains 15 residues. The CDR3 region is CAGSLGASRGETQYF. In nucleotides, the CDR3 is TGTGCCGGCAGTTTAGGGGCCAGTAGAGGCGAGACCCAGTACTTC.

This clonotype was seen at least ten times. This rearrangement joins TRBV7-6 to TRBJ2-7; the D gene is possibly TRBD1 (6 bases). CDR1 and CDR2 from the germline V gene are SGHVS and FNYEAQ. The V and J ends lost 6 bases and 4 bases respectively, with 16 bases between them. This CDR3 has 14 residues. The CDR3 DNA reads TGTGCCAGCAGTAGTACAGGGTTCGGTTACGAGCAGTACTTC. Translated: CASSSTGFGYEQYF.

The CDR3 sequence: CASSPAGLGELFF. The CDR3 DNA sequence: TGTGCCAGCAGCCCCGCGGGGTTAGGGGAGCTGTTTTTT. The chain recombines TRBV3-1 with TRBJ2-2; TRBD2 might be the D (6 bases). The germline V gene has CDR1 LGHDT and CDR2 YNNKEL (reference sequence). This CDR3 is built from 13 residues. Trimming removed 4 bases from V and 8 bases from J, with 11 bases in between.

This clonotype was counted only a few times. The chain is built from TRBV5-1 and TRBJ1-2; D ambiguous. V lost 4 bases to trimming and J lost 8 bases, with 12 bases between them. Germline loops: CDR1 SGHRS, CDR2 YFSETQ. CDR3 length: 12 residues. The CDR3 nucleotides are TGCGCCAGCAGCACGGGCCCCGGCGGCTACACCTTC. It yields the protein CASSTGPGGYTF.

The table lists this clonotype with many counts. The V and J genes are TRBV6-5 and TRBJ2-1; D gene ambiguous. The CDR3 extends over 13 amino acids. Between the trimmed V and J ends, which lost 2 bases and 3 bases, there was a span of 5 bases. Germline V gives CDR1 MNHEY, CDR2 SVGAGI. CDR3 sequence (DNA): TGTGCCAGCAGTTACCTGGGCTACAATGAGCAGTTCTTC. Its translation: CASSYLGYNEQFF.

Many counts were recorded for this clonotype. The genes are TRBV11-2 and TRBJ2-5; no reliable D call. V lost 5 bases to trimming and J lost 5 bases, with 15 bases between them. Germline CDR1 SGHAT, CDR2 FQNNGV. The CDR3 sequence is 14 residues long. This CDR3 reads CASSPIGSGETQYF. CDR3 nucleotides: TGTGCCAGCAGCCCCATAGGAAGTGGGGAGACCCAGTACTTC.

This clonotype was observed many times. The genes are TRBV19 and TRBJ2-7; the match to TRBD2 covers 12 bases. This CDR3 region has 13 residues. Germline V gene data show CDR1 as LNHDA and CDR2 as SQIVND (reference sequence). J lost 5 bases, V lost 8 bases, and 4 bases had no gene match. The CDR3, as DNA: TGTGCCAGTGGACTAGCGGGGATGGACGAGCAGTACTTC. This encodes CASGLAGMDEQYF.

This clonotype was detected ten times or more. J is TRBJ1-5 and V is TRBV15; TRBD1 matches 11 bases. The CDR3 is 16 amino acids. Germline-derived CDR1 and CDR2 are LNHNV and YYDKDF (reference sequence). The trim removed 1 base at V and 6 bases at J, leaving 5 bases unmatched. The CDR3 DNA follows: TGTGCCACCAGCAGAGTTAGGGGACAGGGGGGTCAGCCCCAGCATTTT. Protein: CATSRVRGQGGQPQHF.

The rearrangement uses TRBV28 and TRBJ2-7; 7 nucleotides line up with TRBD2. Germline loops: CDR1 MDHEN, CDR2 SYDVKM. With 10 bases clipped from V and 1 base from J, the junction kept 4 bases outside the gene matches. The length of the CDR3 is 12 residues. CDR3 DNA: TGTGCCACCCGGGGGGATTCCTACGAGCAGTACTTC. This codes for CATRGDSYEQYF. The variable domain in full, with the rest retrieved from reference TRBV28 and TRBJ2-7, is DVKVTQSSRYLVKRTGEKVFLECVQDMDHENMFWYRQDPGLGLRLIYFSYDVKMKEKGDIPEGYSVSREKKERFSLILESASTNQTSMYLCATRGDSYEQYFGPGTRLTVT.

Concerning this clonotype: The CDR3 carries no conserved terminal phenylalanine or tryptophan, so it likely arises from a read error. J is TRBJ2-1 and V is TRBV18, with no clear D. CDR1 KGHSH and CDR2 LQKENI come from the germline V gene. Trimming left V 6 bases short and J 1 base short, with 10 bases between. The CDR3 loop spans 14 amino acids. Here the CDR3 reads CASSASFSYNEQFS. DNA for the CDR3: TGTGCCAGCTCGGCATCCTTTTCCTACAATGAGCAGTTCTCC.

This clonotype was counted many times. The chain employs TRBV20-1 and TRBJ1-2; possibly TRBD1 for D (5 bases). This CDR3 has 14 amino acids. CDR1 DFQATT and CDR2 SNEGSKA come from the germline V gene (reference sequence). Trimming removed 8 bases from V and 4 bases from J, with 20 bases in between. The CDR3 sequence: CSRIGTERRYGYTF. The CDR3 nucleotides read TGCAGTAGAATCGGGACGGAGCGTCGCTATGGCTACACCTTC.

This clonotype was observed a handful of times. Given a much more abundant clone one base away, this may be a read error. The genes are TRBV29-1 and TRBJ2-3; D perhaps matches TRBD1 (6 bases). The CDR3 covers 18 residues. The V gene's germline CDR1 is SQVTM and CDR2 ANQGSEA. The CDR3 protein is CSVERRARGTFNTDMQYF. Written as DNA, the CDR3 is TGCAGCGTTGAGCGGCGCGCCAGGGGAACATTTAACACAGATATGCAGTATTTT.

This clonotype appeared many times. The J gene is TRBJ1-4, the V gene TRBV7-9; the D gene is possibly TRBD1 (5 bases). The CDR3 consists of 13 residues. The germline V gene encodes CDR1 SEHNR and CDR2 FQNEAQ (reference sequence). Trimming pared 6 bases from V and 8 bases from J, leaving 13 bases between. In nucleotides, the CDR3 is TGTGCCAGCAGAGGGACCTCCGGAGAAAAACTGTTTTTT. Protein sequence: CASRGTSGEKLFF.

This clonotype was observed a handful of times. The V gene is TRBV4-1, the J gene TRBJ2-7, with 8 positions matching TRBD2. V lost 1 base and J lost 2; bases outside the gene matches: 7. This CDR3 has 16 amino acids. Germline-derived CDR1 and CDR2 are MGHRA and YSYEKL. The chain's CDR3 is CASSQAGGGTAYEQYF. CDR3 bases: TGCGCCAGCAGCCAAGCGGGGGGGGGGACGGCCTACGAGCAGTACTTC.

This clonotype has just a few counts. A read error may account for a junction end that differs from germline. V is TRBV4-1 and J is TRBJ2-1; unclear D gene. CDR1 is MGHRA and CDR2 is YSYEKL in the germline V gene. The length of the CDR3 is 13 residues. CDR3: CASGQVLPNEQFF. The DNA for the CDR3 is TGCGCCAGCGGCCAAGTTCTCCCGAATGAGCAGTTCTTC.

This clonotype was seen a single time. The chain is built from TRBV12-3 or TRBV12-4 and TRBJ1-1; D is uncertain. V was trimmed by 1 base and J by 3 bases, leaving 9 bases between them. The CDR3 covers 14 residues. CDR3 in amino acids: CASSLGQVYTEAFF. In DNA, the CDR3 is TGTGCCAGCAGTTTAGGGCAGGTGTACACTGAAGCTTTCTTT.

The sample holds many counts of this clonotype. The CDR3 nucleotides read TGCGCCAGCAGCTCGTCGACAGGGGAATACAATGAGCAGTTCTTC. This translates into CASSSSTGEYNEQFF. This chain uses TRBV5-1 with TRBJ2-1, with TRBD1 matching over 8 bases. Looked up from germline, CDR1 is SGHRS and CDR2 is YFSETQ. The junction had 6 bases not matched to a gene; V was cut back by 3 bases and J by 4 bases. The length of the CDR3 is 15 residues.

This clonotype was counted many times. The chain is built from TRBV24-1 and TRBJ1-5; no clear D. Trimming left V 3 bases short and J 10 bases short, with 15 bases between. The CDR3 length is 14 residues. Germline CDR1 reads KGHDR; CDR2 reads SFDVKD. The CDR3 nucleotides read TGTGCCACCAGTGATATGACACAGTTTACCCCCCAGCATTTT. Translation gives CATSDMTQFTPQHF.